These T cell receptor beta chains were read from a single sample in a study of blood T cell repertoires in COVID-19. Profiling relied on immunoSEQ multiplex PCR, and the TCRdb table lists in-frame clones only, not all of them. The sample has over 100,000 clones, roughly 77% seen once. Sequences were obtained from peripheral blood. The receptors were sampled from a man aged 60 to 69 with active or convalescent COVID-19. The CDR3 runs from the conserved cysteine through the conserved F or W. The D gene is left open where the match is weak. Only some rows state a clone size, as once, few, many or a class for expanded clones.

clone_size	j_call	v_call	d_call	cdr3_aa	cdr3_nt
NA	TRBJ2-7	TRBV6-5	TRBD1	CASSRDRSLYEQYF	TGTGCCAGCAGTAGGGACAGGAGTCTCTACGAGCAGTACTTC
few	TRBJ2-1	TRBV9	TRBD2	CASSVASTSGRRYNEQFF	TGTGCCAGCAGCGTAGCATCGACTAGCGGGAGGCGGTACAATGAGCAGTTCTTC
once	TRBJ2-5	TRBV24-1	NA	CATSAPGTGAGGQETQYF	TGTGCCACCAGTGCCCCAGGGACGGGGGCAGGGGGCCAAGAGACCCAGTACTTC
once	TRBJ2-1	TRBV6-1	NA	CASTDGGLTTGEQFF	TGTGCCAGCACCGACGGGGGACTCACTACTGGTGAGCAGTTCTTC
NA	TRBJ1-6	TRBV2	TRBD1	CASTRDSPNSPLHF	TGTGCCAGCACCCGGGACAGCCCTAATTCACCCCTCCACTTT
once	TRBJ1-2	TRBV29-1	NA	CSVDYKQGYTF	TGCAGCGTCGACTACAAGCAGGGCTACACCTTC
NA	TRBJ2-2	TRBV11-2	TRBD2	CASSFTGGKYNGELFF	TGTGCCAGCAGCTTTACGGGGGGAAAGTACAACGGGGAGCTGTTTTTT
few	TRBJ2-2	TRBV18	TRBD1	CASSPQGATGELFF	TGTGCCAGCTCACCACAGGGGGCGACCGGGGAGCTGTTTTTT
once	TRBJ2-5	TRBV5-6	TRBD2	CASSRSGQETQYF	TGTGCCAGCAGCCGTAGCGGGCAAGAGACCCAGTACTTC
NA	TRBJ2-1	TRBV6-2/TRBV6-3	TRBD2	CASSPLLGLAVNEQFF	TGTGCCAGCAGTCCCCTCCTGGGGCTAGCGGTTAATGAGCAGTTCTTC
NA	TRBJ2-7	TRBV2	TRBD2	CASSGGGTSGFYEQYF	TGTGCCAGCAGCGGGGGTGGGACTAGCGGATTCTACGAGCAGTACTTC
few	TRBJ2-7	TRBV28	TRBD1	CASTPGGTGFHEQYF	TGTGCCAGCACCCCTGGCGGGACAGGGTTCCACGAGCAGTACTTC
NA	TRBJ2-7	TRBV27	TRBD1	CASREQGAPYEQYF	TGTGCCAGCAGAGAACAGGGGGCGCCGTACGAGCAGTACTTC
NA	TRBJ1-5	TRBV28	NA	CAATDIGRNQPQHF	TGTGCCGCGACAGATATAGGGCGCAATCAGCCCCAGCATTTT
NA	TRBJ2-1	TRBV27	NA	CASCYGGQTYNEQFF	TGTGCCAGCTGCTACGGAGGACAGACCTACAATGAGCAGTTCTTC
NA	TRBJ2-7	TRBV27	TRBD1	CASSLRDSSSYEQYF	TGTGCCAGCAGTCTCCGGGACAGTAGCTCCTACGAGCAGTACTTC
many	TRBJ1-4	TRBV11-2	NA	CASSMAPNEKLFF	TGTGCCAGCAGCATGGCTCCTAATGAAAAACTGTTTTTT
NA	TRBJ2-3	TRBV6-2/TRBV6-3	NA	CASSYSKSTPAGWTDTQYF	TGTGCCAGCAGTTACTCGAAGTCGACTCCTGCCGGTTGGACAGATACGCAGTATTTT
NA	TRBJ1-4	TRBV6-6	NA	CASSYSRGPAEKLFF	TGTGCCAGCAGTTACTCTCGGGGTCCTGCTGAAAAACTGTTTTTT
NA	TRBJ2-7	TRBV3-1/TRBV3-2	TRBD1	CASSQFAGTGAAEQYF	TGTGCCAGCAGCCAATTTGCCGGGACAGGGGCGGCCGAGCAGTACTTC
NA	TRBJ2-1	TRBV5-4	TRBD2	CASSPGLAENNEQFF	TGTGCCAGCAGCCCGGGACTAGCGGAGAACAATGAGCAGTTCTTC
once	TRBJ2-5	TRBV7-9	TRBD2	CASSSRSGLAGGDGETQYF	TGTGCCAGCAGCTCCCGATCCGGACTAGCGGGAGGTGACGGAGAGACCCAGTACTTC
once	TRBJ2-1	TRBV15	TRBD1	CATSLETGSIHEQFF	TGTGCCACCAGTCTTGAGACAGGGTCAATTCATGAGCAGTTCTTC
few	TRBJ2-5	TRBV7-8	NA	CASSLERAQETQYF	TGTGCCAGCAGCTTAGAGAGGGCCCAAGAGACCCAGTACTTC
few	TRBJ2-4	TRBV28	NA	CASSSPVAKNIQYF	TGTGCCAGCAGTTCTCCGGTTGCCAAAAACATTCAGTACTTC
NA	TRBJ2-7	TRBV11-2	TRBD2	CASRAQVGGEQYF	TGTGCCAGCAGGGCACAGGTGGGGGGGGAGCAGTACTTC
many	TRBJ1-3	TRBV11-2	NA	CASSLWGVGNTIYF	TGTGCCAGCAGCTTATGGGGAGTCGGAAACACCATATATTTT
NA	TRBJ2-7	TRBV7-3	TRBD1	CASSLGQGLNEQYF	TGTGCCAGCAGCTTAGGACAGGGTCTCAACGAGCAGTACTTC
once	TRBJ1-5	TRBV7-2	NA	CASSTQGTSNQPQHF	TGTGCCAGCAGCACACAGGGTACGAGCAATCAGCCCCAGCATTTT
NA	TRBJ2-3	TRBV10-3	TRBD1	CASGQGSQYF	TGTGCCAGCGGACAGGGCTCGCAGTATTTT
NA	TRBJ1-4	TRBV10-3	NA	CAISDGGLANEKLFF	TGTGCCATCAGTGATGGGGGGTTGGCTAATGAAAAACTGTTTTTT
NA	TRBJ2-1	TRBV6-6	NA	CASSYRGDAYNEQFF	TGTGCCAGCAGTTACCGCGGGGACGCATACAATGAGCAGTTCTTC
NA	TRBJ2-2	TRBV7-2	NA	CASSSGGLFTGELFF	TGTGCCAGCAGCTCCGGGGGACTGTTCACCGGGGAGCTGTTTTTT
NA	TRBJ1-5	TRBV6-5	NA	CASSLIQGNNQPQHF	TGTGCCAGCAGTCTCATCCAGGGGAACAATCAGCCCCAGCATTTT
NA	TRBJ1-1	TRBV7-3	NA	CASSSDDRPEAFF	TGTGCCAGCAGCTCCGATGACAGGCCTGAAGCTTTCTTT
NA	TRBJ2-1	TRBV15	TRBD2	CATSVPPGTSVYNEQFF	TGTGCCACCAGCGTACCACCCGGGACTAGCGTGTACAATGAGCAGTTCTTC
NA	TRBJ1-4	TRBV10-3	NA	CAISASSGLGEKLFF	TGTGCCATCAGTGCGTCGTCGGGGTTGGGTGAAAAACTGTTTTTT
NA	TRBJ1-6	TRBV5-1	TRBD1	CASSLTTGGISPLHF	TGCGCCAGCAGCCTGACGACAGGGGGTATTTCACCCCTCCACTTT
NA	TRBJ2-1	TRBV7-3	TRBD1	CASSLTPPGTGSYNEQFF	TGTGCCAGCAGCTTAACCCCTCCCGGGACAGGCTCCTACAATGAGCAGTTCTTC
NA	TRBJ2-7	TRBV5-1	TRBD2	CASSFGTNSYEQYF	TGCGCCAGCAGCTTCGGGACTAACTCCTACGAGCAGTACTTC
NA	TRBJ2-2	TRBV5-4	TRBD2	CASSPLAGGPGGELFF	TGTGCCAGCAGCCCGCTAGCGGGAGGGCCGGGCGGGGAGCTGTTTTTT